This passage covers 27 T cell receptor beta chains from one sample sequenced in a study of OX40 agonist ivuxolimab in advanced cancers. Some clones are missing from TCRdb's copy, which holds only in-frame ones; the method was immunoSEQ multiplex PCR. The table records roughly 71,000 clones, roughly 81% of them present only once. This specimen consisted of CD4+ or CD8+ T cells sorted from blood, obtained in a trial of the OX40 agonist ivuxolimab. These receptors came from an adult with an advanced solid tumor such as melanoma, head and neck, liver or kidney cancer.

The rearrangement links TRBV6-1 to TRBJ2-2; possibly TRBD2 for D (5 bases). CDR3 size: 19 residues. From germline, CDR1 is MNHNS and CDR2 SASEGT. V lost 0 bases, J lost 1 base, and 18 bases lay in between. The chain's CDR3 is CASSEALYPGGGNTGELFF. In DNA, the CDR3 is TGTGCCAGCAGTGAAGCGCTGTACCCCGGAGGTGGGAACACCGGGGAGCTGTTTTTT.

This chain connects TRBV5-1 to TRBJ2-1; weak D call: TRBD1 (6 bases). V was trimmed by 3 bases and J by 1 base, leaving 14 bases between them. Germline assignment: CDR1 SGHRS and CDR2 YFSETQ. The CDR3 is made up of 16 amino acids. The chain's CDR3 is CASSWDTTTSYNEQFF. In DNA form, the CDR3 reads TGCGCCAGCAGCTGGGACACAACGACGTCCTACAATGAGCAGTTCTTC.

The chain links TRBV5-1 to TRBJ2-5; tentative D call: TRBD1 (6 bases). Between the trimmed V and J ends, which lost 2 bases and 4 bases, there was a span of 12 bases. The CDR3 extends over 14 amino acids. Germline V gene lookup returns CDR1 SGHRS and CDR2 YFSETQ. CDR3 sequence: CASSFKQGSETQYF. DNA of the CDR3: TGCGCCAGCAGCTTCAAACAGGGATCAGAGACCCAGTACTTC. Drawing the rest from reference TRBV5-1 and TRBJ2-5, the complete variable domain is KAGVTQTPRYLIKTRGQQVTLSCSPISGHRSVSWYQQTPGQGLQFLFEYFSETQRNKGNFPGRFSGRQFSNSRSEMNVSTLELGDSALYLCASSFKQGSETQYFGPGTRLLVL.

This rearrangement joins TRBV6-5 to TRBJ2-7; D unclear. This CDR3 region has 11 residues. The germline V gene encodes CDR1 MNHEY and CDR2 SVGAGI. The V gene lost 3 bases and the J gene lost 2 bases, with 2 bases spanning the gap. CDR3: CASSYTYEQYF. In DNA form, the CDR3 reads TGTGCCAGCAGTTATACCTACGAGCAGTACTTC.

This clone was picked up one time. The rearrangement uses TRBV6-1 and TRBJ2-1, with 7 bases matching TRBD1. The CDR3 contains 15 residues. Trimming cost V 6 bases and J 1 base; bases outside gene matches: 6. Per the germline V gene, CDR1 is MNHNS and CDR2 is SASEGT. The CDR3 here is CASRVTGQSYNEQFF. The CDR3 DNA is TGTGCCAGCAGAGTGACAGGGCAATCCTACAATGAGCAGTTCTTC.

CDR3 loop: CASSLDRAGEWETQYF. CDR3 DNA: TGTGCCAGCAGCTTGGATCGGGCAGGGGAGTGGGAGACCCAGTACTTC. The chain combines TRBV5-4 with TRBJ2-5; D may be TRBD1 (6 bases). The V end lost 0 bases, the J end lost 5 bases, and 17 bases lay between the germline ends. CDR1 and CDR2 (germline): SGHNT, YYREEE (reference sequence). The CDR3 loop spans 16 amino acids.

The chain couples TRBV7-9 to TRBJ2-1; no clear D gene. The CDR3 length is 12 residues. Trimming cost V 5 bases and J 12 bases, with 14 bases left between them. Germline V CDR1 and CDR2: SEHNR, FQNEAQ (reference sequence). CDR3: CASSPVGSGQFF. The CDR3 coding sequence is TGTGCCAGCAGCCCTGTGGGTTCCGGGCAGTTCTTC.

The rearrangement links TRBV6-6 to TRBJ2-6, with unresolved D. The CDR3 has 15 residues. Germline CDR1 and CDR2: MNHNY and SVGAGI (reference sequence). Deletions cut 2 bases from V and 0 bases from J, with 5 bases between. The CDR3 bases are TGTGCCAGCAGTTACGCAGGCTCTGGGGCCAACGTCCTGACTTTC. This translates into CASSYAGSGANVLTF.

V is TRBV4-1 and J is TRBJ2-7, with TRBD2 as a possible D gene (6 bases). Per germline, CDR1 MGHRA and CDR2 YSYEKL. V lost 0 bases to trimming and J lost 4 bases, with 16 bases between them. The CDR3 spans 16 residues. CDR3 in DNA: TGCGCCAGCAGCCAAGACGGGGGTGCATTGGGTTACGAGCAGTACTTC. Translating it yields CASSQDGGALGYEQYF.

V gene TRBV2 combines with J gene TRBJ2-7; no clear D. The CDR3 runs 14 residues. CDR1 and CDR2 (germline): SNHLY, FYNNEI. Trimming took off 1 base at V and 2 bases at J, with 9 bases between the two ends. The chain's CDR3 is CASSEGRYPYEQYF. DNA of the CDR3: TGTGCCAGCAGTGAAGGACGGTATCCCTACGAGCAGTACTTC.

This clone was detected only a few times. The genes are TRBV9 and TRBJ2-3; D call uncertain. Trimming took 4 bases from V and 2 from J, leaving 14 bases between them. There are 15 residues in the CDR3. Germline V gives CDR1 SGDLS, CDR2 YYNGEE. The DNA of the CDR3 is TGTGCCAGCAGCTTGACGGACGGGTTCACAGATACGCAGTATTTT. The encoded protein is CASSLTDGFTDTQYF.

V gene TRBV5-5 combines with J gene TRBJ1-2, with a possible D match to TRBD1 (5 bases). Deletions cut 2 bases from V and 4 bases from J, with 12 bases between. The CDR3 consists of 14 residues. CDR1 is SGHKS, CDR2 YYEKEE, per germline (reference sequence). The CDR3 reads CASSFEGVIYGYTF. The CDR3 DNA sequence: TGTGCCAGCAGCTTCGAAGGGGTTATCTATGGCTACACCTTC.

The J gene is TRBJ2-1, the V gene TRBV6-1, with 7 bases lining up with TRBD2. J gave up 7 bases and V 1 base, and 7 bases lay outside the gene matches. This CDR3 is built from 15 residues. Germline V gene lookup returns CDR1 MNHNS and CDR2 SASEGT. For the CDR3, the DNA is TGTGCCAGCAGTGAAGGGGCGGGAGTCTGGAATGAGCAGTTCTTC. It specifies CASSEGAGVWNEQFF.

The chain links TRBV6-5 to TRBJ2-1; 7 nucleotides agree with TRBD1. After removal of 5 bases from V and 6 bases from J, the junction contained 1 base not matched to a gene. The CDR3 length is 12 residues. Germline V gives CDR1 MNHEY, CDR2 SVGAGI. This CDR3 reads CASSGTVNEQFF. The CDR3 DNA is TGTGCCAGCAGTGGGACAGTCAATGAGCAGTTCTTC.

This chain links TRBV2 with TRBJ2-1, with TRBD2 matching 12 bases. CDR1 is SNHLY and CDR2 is FYNNEI in the germline V gene. The CDR3 totals 15 residues. With 6 bases clipped from V and 3 bases from J, the junction kept 3 bases outside the gene matches. Here the CDR3 DNA reads TGTGCCAGCAGGGAACTAGCGGGGGGCTACAATGAGCAGTTCTTC. As protein: CASRELAGGYNEQFF.

The chain employs TRBV15 and TRBJ1-4, with a weak D call TRBD1 (6 bases). The ends were cut back, 0 bases at V and 2 bases at J, with 10 bases in the middle. Germline CDR1 and CDR2: LNHNV and YYDKDF (reference sequence). The CDR3 totals 16 residues. Here the CDR3 reads CATSRDLGATNEKLFF. CDR3 bases: TGTGCCACCAGCAGAGATCTGGGGGCCACTAATGAAAAACTGTTTTTT.

The chain uses TRBV5-1 and TRBJ1-1; weak D call: TRBD1 (5 bases). This CDR3 spans 13 amino acids. Germline V lookup: CDR1 SGHRS, CDR2 YFSETQ. V lost 1 base and J lost 4, with 8 bases in between. The CDR3 region has the DNA TGCGCCAGCAGCTTGCAGGGAACCACTGAAGCTTTCTTT. This sequence encodes CASSLQGTTEAFF.

The CDR3 DNA follows: TGTGCCAGCAACCCCACCCTGGACAGGGGGCGAACAACCTACTATGGCTACACCTTC. Its protein product is CASNPTLDRGRTTYYGYTF. The J gene is TRBJ1-2, the V gene TRBV5-6; 11 bases are shared with TRBD1. Looked up from germline, CDR1 is SGHDT and CDR2 is YYEEEE. Unmatched junction bases numbered 19, after V lost 6 bases and J lost 3 bases. The CDR3 runs to 19 residues.

The V gene is TRBV6-6, the J gene TRBJ1-2; tentative D call: TRBD1 (6 bases). The germline V gene has CDR1 MNHNY and CDR2 SVGAGI (reference sequence). The CDR3 is 12 amino acids. The V gene lost 5 bases and the J gene lost 5 bases, with 9 bases spanning the gap. The CDR3 loop reads CASSDQGYGYTF. CDR3 bases: TGTGCCAGCAGTGACCAGGGGTATGGCTACACCTTC.

The chain uses TRBV10-1 and TRBJ1-1, with D perhaps TRBD1 (6 bases). V dropped 6 bases and J dropped 0 bases, with 8 bases sitting between them. Germline V gene sequence: CDR1 WNHNN, CDR2 SYGVQD (reference sequence). The CDR3 has 13 residues. For the CDR3, the DNA is TGCGCCAGCAGAGGGACACTGAACACTGAAGCTTTCTTT. It encodes CASRGTLNTEAFF.

This clone was recorded only once. CDR3 nucleotide sequence: TGTGCCAGCAGCTTAGAAGCAGGACAGGGGGCGAAGGGGGAGCTGTTTTTT. Translating gives CASSLEAGQGAKGELFF. The rearrangement uses TRBV7-2 and TRBJ2-2; 11 nucleotides match TRBD1. Germline V CDR1 and CDR2: SGHTA, FQGNSA. This CDR3 is 17 amino acids long. V lost 1 base to trimming and J lost 8 bases; unmatched junction nucleotides: 9. The full variable domain, its missing parts supplied by reference TRBV7-2 and TRBJ2-2, is GAGVSQSPSNKVTEKGKDVELRCDPISGHTALYWYRQSLGQGLEFLIYFQGNSAPDKSGLPSDRFSAERTGGSVSTLTIQRTQQEDSAVYLCASSLEAGQGAKGELFFGEGSRLTVL.

A note on this clone: A read error may produce the germline difference seen at one junction end. V is TRBV11-2 and J is TRBJ2-6, with D possibly being TRBD1 (5 bases). CDR1 is SGHAT, CDR2 FQNNGV, per germline. The CDR3 has 15 residues. Here the CDR3 DNA reads TGTGCCAGCAGCCTAGACAGCTCTGGGGCCAACGTCCTGACTTTC. Its protein is CASSLDSSGANVLTF.

This clone was detected only once. This sequence joins TRBV2 and TRBJ2-1, with TRBD2 matching over 10 bases. In germline, CDR1 is SNHLY, CDR2 FYNNEI. V lost 6 bases and J lost 4; bases outside the gene matches: 6. This CDR3 contains 15 residues. In DNA form, the CDR3 reads TGTGCCAGCAGAAGGGGACTAGCGAGTTACAATGAGCAGTTCTTC. Its protein is CASRRGLASYNEQFF.

The sample holds one count of this clone. V is TRBV19 and J is TRBJ2-3; D is possibly TRBD2 (6 bases). CDR1 is LNHDA and CDR2 is SQIVND in the germline V gene (reference sequence). The V end was cut by 4 bases, the J end by 3 bases, with 14 bases between. This CDR3 has 15 residues. Here the CDR3 reads CASSTRDQWTDTQYF. The CDR3 DNA reads TGTGCCAGTAGTACGCGGGACCAGTGGACAGATACGCAGTATTTT.

In nucleotides, the CDR3 is TGTGCCAGCAGCTTTTCTATTGGACTCTCTACAGATACGCAGTATTTT. Its protein product is CASSFSIGLSTDTQYF. The chain employs TRBV7-3 and TRBJ2-3; D possibly corresponds to TRBD2 (5 bases). The CDR3 contains 16 residues. Per germline, CDR1 SGHTA and CDR2 FQGTGA. The V and J ends lost 3 bases and 3 bases respectively, with 16 bases between them.

The chain joins TRBV6-6 to TRBJ1-1; no reliable D call. The germline V and J ends were trimmed by 7 bases and 4 bases, with 16 bases remaining between them. This CDR3 comprises 14 residues. Germline lookup yields CDR1 MNHNY and CDR2 SVGAGI (reference sequence). CDR3 residues: CASMTGARSTEAFF. The CDR3 nucleotides read TGTGCCAGCATGACGGGCGCACGATCCACTGAAGCTTTCTTT.

The chain links TRBV30 to TRBJ2-7; D is tentatively TRBD1 or TRBD2 (5 bases each). Trimming removed 1 base at V and 7 bases at J, with 17 bases between. The CDR3 loop spans 14 amino acids. Germline V CDR1 and CDR2: GTSNPN, SVGIG (reference sequence). The CDR3 DNA reads as TGTGCCTGGAGTGAAGGGACGGGCCGCGGGGAGCAGTACTTC. Protein product: CAWSEGTGRGEQYF.